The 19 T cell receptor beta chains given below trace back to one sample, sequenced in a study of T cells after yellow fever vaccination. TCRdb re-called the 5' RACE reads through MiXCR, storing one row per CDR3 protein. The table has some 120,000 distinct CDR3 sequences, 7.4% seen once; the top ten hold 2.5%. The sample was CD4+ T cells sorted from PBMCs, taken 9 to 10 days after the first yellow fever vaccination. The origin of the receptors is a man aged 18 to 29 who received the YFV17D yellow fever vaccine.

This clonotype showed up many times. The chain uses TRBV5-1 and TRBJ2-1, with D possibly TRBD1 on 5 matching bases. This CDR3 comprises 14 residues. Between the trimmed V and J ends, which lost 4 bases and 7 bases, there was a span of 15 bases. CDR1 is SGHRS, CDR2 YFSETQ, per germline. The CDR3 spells CASSRGRVENEQFF. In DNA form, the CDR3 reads TGCGCCAGCAGCCGCGGCAGGGTGGAGAATGAGCAGTTCTTC.

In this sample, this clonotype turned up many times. The CDR3 region is CASSPHRDRGRDTQYF. The DNA for the CDR3 is TGTGCCAGCAGCCCCCACCGGGACAGGGGGCGAGATACGCAGTATTTT. V gene TRBV7-2 combines with J gene TRBJ2-3; TRBD1 matches at 12 bases. V was pared by 5 bases and J by 5 bases, with 8 bases of the junction left unmatched. The CDR3 length is 16 residues. The germline CDR1 and CDR2 sequences are SGHTA and FQGNSA.

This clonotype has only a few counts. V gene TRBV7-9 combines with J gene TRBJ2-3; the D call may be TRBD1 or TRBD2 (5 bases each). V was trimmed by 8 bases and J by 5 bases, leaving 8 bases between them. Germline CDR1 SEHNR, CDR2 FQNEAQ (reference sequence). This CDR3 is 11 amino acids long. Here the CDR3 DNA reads TGTGCCAGCGGGGACGTAGATACGCAGTATTTT. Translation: CASGDVDTQYF.

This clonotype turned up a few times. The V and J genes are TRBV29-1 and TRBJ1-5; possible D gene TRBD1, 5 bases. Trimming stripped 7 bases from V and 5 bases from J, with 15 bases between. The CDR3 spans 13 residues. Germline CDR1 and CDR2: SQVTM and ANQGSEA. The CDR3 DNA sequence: TGCAGCGGGGGGGAGGGGTGGGATCAGCCCCAGCATTTT. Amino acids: CSGGEGWDQPQHF.

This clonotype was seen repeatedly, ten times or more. The CDR3 region has the DNA TGTGCCAGCAGCTTTTCCAATCCGCCCTCTGGAAACACCATATATTTT. Its translation: CASSFSNPPSGNTIYF. The J gene is TRBJ1-3, the V gene TRBV7-2, with D uncertain. Germline loops: CDR1 SGHTA, CDR2 FQGNSA. Trimming pared 3 bases from V and 0 bases from J, leaving 12 bases between. The CDR3 is 16 amino acids.

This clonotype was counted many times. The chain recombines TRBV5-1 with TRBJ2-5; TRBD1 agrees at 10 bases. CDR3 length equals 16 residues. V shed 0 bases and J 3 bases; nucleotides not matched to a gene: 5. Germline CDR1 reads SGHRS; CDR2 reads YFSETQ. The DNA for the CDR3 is TGCGCCAGCAGCTTGGCCGGGACAGGGGCGGAAGAGACCCAGTACTTC. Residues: CASSLAGTGAEETQYF.

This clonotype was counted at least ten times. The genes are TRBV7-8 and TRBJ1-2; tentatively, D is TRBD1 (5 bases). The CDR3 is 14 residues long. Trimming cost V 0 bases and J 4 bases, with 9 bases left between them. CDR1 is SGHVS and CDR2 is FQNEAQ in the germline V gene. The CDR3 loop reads CASSLAGAGYGYTF. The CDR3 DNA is TGTGCCAGCAGCTTAGCAGGGGCGGGCTATGGCTACACCTTC.

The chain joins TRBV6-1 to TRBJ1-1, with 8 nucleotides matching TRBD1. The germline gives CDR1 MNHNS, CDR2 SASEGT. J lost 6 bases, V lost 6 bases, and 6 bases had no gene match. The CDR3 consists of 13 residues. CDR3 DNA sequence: TGTGCCAGCAGGATGACAGGGGCGGCTGAAGCTTTCTTT. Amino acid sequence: CASRMTGAAEAFF.

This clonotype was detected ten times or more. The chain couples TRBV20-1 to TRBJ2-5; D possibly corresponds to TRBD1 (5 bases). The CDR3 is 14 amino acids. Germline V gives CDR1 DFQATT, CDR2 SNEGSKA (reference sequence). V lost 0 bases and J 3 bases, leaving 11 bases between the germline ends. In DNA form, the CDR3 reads TGCAGTGCTAGAGATGGTAAAGGGGAAGAGACCCAGTACTTC. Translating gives CSARDGKGEETQYF.

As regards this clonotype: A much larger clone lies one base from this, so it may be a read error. Here the CDR3 reads CGSSVKTGTGGSALHF. The CDR3 bases are TGTGGCAGCAGCGTTAAGACCGGGACAGGGGGTTCAGCCCTCCACTTT. The chain uses TRBV5-4 and TRBJ1-6; 11 bases are a match to TRBD1. Germline-derived CDR1 and CDR2 are SGHNT and YYREEE (reference sequence). This CDR3 spans 16 amino acids.

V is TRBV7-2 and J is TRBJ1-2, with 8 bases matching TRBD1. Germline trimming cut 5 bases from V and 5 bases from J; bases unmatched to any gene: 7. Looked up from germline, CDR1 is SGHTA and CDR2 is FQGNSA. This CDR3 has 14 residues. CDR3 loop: CASSVQQGGYGYTF. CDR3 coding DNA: TGTGCCAGCAGCGTTCAACAGGGGGGATATGGCTACACCTTC.

The CDR3 loop reads CASSPGLAGGPRMAGELFF. The CDR3, as DNA: TGTGCCAGCAGCCCCGGACTAGCGGGGGGGCCCCGGATGGCCGGGGAGCTGTTTTTT. The chain has TRBV13 and TRBJ2-2; 15 nucleotides match TRBD2. V shed 5 bases and J 6 bases; nucleotides not matched to a gene: 13. The CDR3 runs to 19 residues. The germline V gene encodes CDR1 PRHDT and CDR2 FYEKMQ (reference sequence).

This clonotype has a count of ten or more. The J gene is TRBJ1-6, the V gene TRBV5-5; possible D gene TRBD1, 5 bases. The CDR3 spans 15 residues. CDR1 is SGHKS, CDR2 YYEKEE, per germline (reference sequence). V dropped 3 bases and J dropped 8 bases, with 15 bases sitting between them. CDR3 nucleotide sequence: TGTGCCAGCAGCTCCTTCCCGGGGGAGGATTCACCCCTCCACTTT. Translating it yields CASSSFPGEDSPLHF. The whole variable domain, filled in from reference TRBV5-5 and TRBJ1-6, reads DAGVTQSPTHLIKTRGQQVTLRCSPISGHKSVSWYQQVLGQGPQFIFQYYEKEERGRGNFPDRFSARQFPNYSSELNVNALLLGDSALYLCASSSFPGEDSPLHFGNGTRLTVT.

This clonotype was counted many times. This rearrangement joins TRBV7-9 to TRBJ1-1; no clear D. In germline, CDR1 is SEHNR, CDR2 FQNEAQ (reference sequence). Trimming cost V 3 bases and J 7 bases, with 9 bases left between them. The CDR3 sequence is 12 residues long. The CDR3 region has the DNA TGTGCCAGCAGCTTTTCAGTGGGTGAAGCTTTCTTT. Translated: CASSFSVGEAFF.

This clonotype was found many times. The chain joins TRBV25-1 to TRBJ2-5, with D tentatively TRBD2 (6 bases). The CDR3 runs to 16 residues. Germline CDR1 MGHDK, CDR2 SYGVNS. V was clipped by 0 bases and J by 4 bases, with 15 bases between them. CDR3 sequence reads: CASSEYGQGLGETQYF. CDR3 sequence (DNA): TGTGCCAGCAGTGAATATGGGCAGGGACTTGGAGAGACCCAGTACTTC.

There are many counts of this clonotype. DNA of the CDR3: TGTGCCAGCAGTTACTCCCGTTTAGAGACCCAGTACTTC. Residues: CASSYSRLETQYF. V is TRBV6-5 and J is TRBJ2-5; unclear D gene. Germline CDR1 reads MNHEY; CDR2 reads SVGAGI. The CDR3 is made up of 13 amino acids. Trimming took off 0 bases at V and 4 bases at J, with 6 bases between the two ends.

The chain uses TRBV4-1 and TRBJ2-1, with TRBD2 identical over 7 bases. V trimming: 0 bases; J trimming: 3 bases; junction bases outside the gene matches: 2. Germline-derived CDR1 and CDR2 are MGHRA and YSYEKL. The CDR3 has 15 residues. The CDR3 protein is CASSQDGGSYNEQFF. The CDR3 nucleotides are TGCGCCAGCAGCCAAGATGGCGGGAGCTACAATGAGCAGTTCTTC.

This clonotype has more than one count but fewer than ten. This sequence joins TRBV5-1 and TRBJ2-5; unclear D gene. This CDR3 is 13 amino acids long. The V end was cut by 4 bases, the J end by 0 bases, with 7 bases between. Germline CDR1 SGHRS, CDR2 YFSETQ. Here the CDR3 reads CASSGNNQETQYF. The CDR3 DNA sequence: TGCGCCAGCAGCGGAAACAACCAAGAGACCCAGTACTTC.

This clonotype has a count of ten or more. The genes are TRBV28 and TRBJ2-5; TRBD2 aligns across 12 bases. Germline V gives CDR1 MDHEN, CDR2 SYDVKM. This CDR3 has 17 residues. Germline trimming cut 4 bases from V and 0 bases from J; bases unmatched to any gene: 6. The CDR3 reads CASSSAGLAGYQETQYF. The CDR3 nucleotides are TGTGCCAGCAGTTCGGCAGGACTAGCGGGGTACCAAGAGACCCAGTACTTC.